Below are 12 T cell receptor beta chains sequenced from a single sample in a study of T cells after yellow fever vaccination. Via MiXCR, TCRdb re-called the 5' RACE reads, giving one row per CDR3 protein. The repertoire consists of around 310,000 distinct CDR3 sequences, with around 3.6% occurring once and the leading ten covering about a quarter. The sample here was PBMCs, taken on the day of the yellow fever booster vaccination. The receptors originated from a man aged 18-30 years who received the YFV17D yellow fever vaccine.

This clonotype appeared many times. J is TRBJ1-4 and V is TRBV12-3 or TRBV12-4; D gene uncertain. This CDR3 spans 14 amino acids. With 3 bases removed from V and 5 bases from J, the gap between germline ends came to 10 bases. The CDR3 bases are TGTGCCAGCAGTTTCCAGGAGATAAATGAAAAACTGTTTTTT. Translated: CASSFQEINEKLFF.

This clonotype has at least ten counts. The chain uses TRBV5-5 and TRBJ2-6; possibly TRBD1 or TRBD2 for D (5 bases each). V was pared by 2 bases and J by 0 bases, with 9 bases between. Germline lookup yields CDR1 SGHKS and CDR2 YYEKEE (reference sequence). This CDR3 region has 16 residues. The CDR3 DNA is TGTGCCAGCAGCTTCCCTGGGGGCTCTGGGGCCAACGTCCTGACTTTC. Translating it yields CASSFPGGSGANVLTF.

This clonotype was found many times. The V and J genes are TRBV2 and TRBJ2-2; D tentatively reads TRBD1 or TRBD2 (5 bases each). The CDR3 loop spans 15 amino acids. The V gene lost 6 bases and the J gene lost 6 bases, with 17 bases spanning the gap. Germline CDR1 is SNHLY and CDR2 is FYNNEI. This chain's CDR3 is CASSLLGALPGELFF. The CDR3 DNA sequence: TGTGCCAGCAGCTTGCTCGGGGCCCTGCCCGGGGAGCTGTTTTTT. Variable domain in full (rest from reference TRBV2 and TRBJ2-2): EPEVTQTPSHQVTQMGQEVILRCVPISNHLYFYWYRQILGQKVEFLVSFYNNEISEKSEIFDDQFSVERPDGSNFTLKIRSTKLEDSAMYFCASSLLGALPGELFFGEGSRLTVL.

This clonotype was counted many times. The chain couples TRBV20-1 to TRBJ2-5, with TRBD2 matching 9 bases. This CDR3 has 15 residues. The ends lost 3 bases at V and 7 bases at J; junction bases unmatched: 12. Germline V gene sequence: CDR1 DFQATT, CDR2 SNEGSKA (reference sequence). The DNA for the CDR3 is TGCAGTGCTAGGTTAGGCGGGACTAGCTACGGGACCCAGTACTTC. Translating gives CSARLGGTSYGTQYF.

This clonotype appeared a few times. This rearrangement joins TRBV28 to TRBJ1-5; 10 positions match TRBD1. The CDR3 is 16 amino acids. The germline CDR1 and CDR2 sequences are MDHEN and SYDVKM. J lost 5 bases, V lost 5 bases, and 9 bases had no gene match. The CDR3 nucleotides read TGTGCCAGCAGTACAGCAGGACAGGGGGACTATCAGCCCCAGCATTTT. It is translated as CASSTAGQGDYQPQHF.

Many counts were recorded for this clonotype. The chain joins TRBV28 to TRBJ1-1, with 8 bases fitting TRBD1. Germline V gene lookup returns CDR1 MDHEN and CDR2 SYDVKM. The CDR3 sequence is 12 residues long. The ends lost 5 bases at V and 9 bases at J; junction bases unmatched: 5. CDR3 DNA: TGTGCCAGCAGTACCACAGGGGGGAAAGCTTTCTTT. Translation: CASSTTGGKAFF.

This clonotype has at least ten counts. The gene calls are TRBV9 and TRBJ2-2, with 9 bases matching TRBD2. The CDR3 has 16 amino acids. Trimming cost V 4 bases and J 4 bases; bases outside gene matches: 8. The germline V gene encodes CDR1 SGDLS and CDR2 YYNGEE. For the CDR3, the DNA is TGTGCCAGCAGCAATTCAGCGGGGGGTTTCACCGGGGAGCTGTTTTTT. Translating gives CASSNSAGGFTGELFF.

This clonotype showed up many times. The rearrangement uses TRBV7-2 and TRBJ2-3, with 9 bases that match TRBD1. This CDR3 has 17 amino acids. Trimming removed 5 bases from V and 4 bases from J; junction bases left unmatched: 13. CDR1 SGHTA and CDR2 FQGNSA come from the germline V gene. CDR3 amino acids: CASSKDPGQGFADTQYF. CDR3 bases: TGTGCCAGCAGCAAAGACCCGGGACAGGGTTTTGCAGATACGCAGTATTTT.

This clonotype was observed at least ten times. The V call is TRBV7-9, the J call TRBJ2-2; D remains unclear. Trimming left V 3 bases short and J 0 bases short, with 5 bases between. The length of the CDR3 is 14 residues. Germline CDR1 SEHNR, CDR2 FQNEAQ (reference sequence). This CDR3 is CASSFRSNTGELFF. The CDR3 nucleotides are TGTGCCAGCAGCTTTCGGTCGAACACCGGGGAGCTGTTTTTT.

At least ten counts were recorded for this clonotype. This chain links TRBV20-1 with TRBJ2-2; D is perhaps TRBD2 (6 bases). Germline CDR1 DFQATT, CDR2 SNEGSKA (reference sequence). The V and J ends lost 5 bases and 6 bases respectively, with 10 bases between them. The length of the CDR3 is 12 residues. Here the CDR3 DNA reads TGCAGTGCTCGACCGGGAGCCGGGGAGCTGTTTTTT. Protein: CSARPGAGELFF.

This clonotype was picked up a small number of times. Sequence at one end of the junction differs from germline and may be a read error. DNA for the CDR3: TGTGCCAGCAGCTTATCCGGGACTTGGATTTTT. Protein product: CASSLSGTWIF. The chain recombines TRBV5-4 with TRBJ1-4, with D maybe TRBD1 (5 bases). The CDR3 totals 11 residues. Germline-derived CDR1 and CDR2 are SGHNT and YYREEE (reference sequence).

The table lists this clonotype with a few counts. The V gene is TRBV5-1, the J gene TRBJ2-5, with 11 nucleotides matching TRBD2. V lost 4 bases to trimming and J lost 4 bases; unmatched junction nucleotides: 6. The CDR3 has 15 amino acids. CDR1 and CDR2 (germline): SGHRS, YFSETQ. As DNA, the CDR3 is TGCGCCAGCAGCCCTAGCGGGGGGATACTAGAGACCCAGTACTTC. Its translation is CASSPSGGILETQYF.